This passage covers 17 T cell receptor beta chains from one sample sequenced in a study of OX40 agonist ivuxolimab in advanced cancers. The data were produced by immunoSEQ multiplex PCR, yet TCRdb's version contains in-frame clones alone and is incomplete. Of about 60,000 clones in the sample, about 86% were seen once. The sequencing used CD4+ or CD8+ T cells sorted from blood, collected in a trial of the OX40 agonist ivuxolimab. The receptor source for this set is an adult with an advanced solid tumor such as melanoma, head and neck, liver or kidney cancer.

The V call is TRBV11-2, the J call TRBJ2-4, with 7 bases lining up with TRBD1. The CDR3 loop spans 18 amino acids. The V and J ends lost 1 base and 2 bases, in that order; junction bases with no gene match: 11. Looked up from germline, CDR1 is SGHAT and CDR2 is FQNNGV. The CDR3 protein is CASSLGGGGRKTKNIQYF. The CDR3 DNA sequence: TGTGCCAGCAGCTTAGGAGGGGGCGGAAGGAAAACCAAAAACATTCAGTACTTC. The full variable domain, completed using reference TRBV11-2 and TRBJ2-4, is EAGVAQSPRYKIIEKRQSVAFWCNPISGHATLYWYQQILGQGPKLLIQFQNNGVVDDSQLPKDRFSAERLKGVDSTLKIQPAKLEDSAVYLCASSLGGGGRKTKNIQYFGAGTRLSVL.

This chain connects TRBV4-1 to TRBJ2-5; the D is unclear. The DNA end favors TRBJ2-7, so the J call may be wrong. The CDR3 consists of 12 residues. CDR1 and CDR2 (germline): MGHRA, YSYEKL. CDR3 amino acids: CASSQEGYEQYF. The CDR3, as DNA: TGCGCCAGCAGCCAAGAGGGGTACGAGCAGTACTTC.

The chain recombines TRBV5-1 with TRBJ2-7, with D unresolved. Trimming removed 0 bases from V and 2 bases from J, with 6 bases in between. Germline-derived CDR1 and CDR2 are SGHRS and YFSETQ. This CDR3 region has 13 residues. The CDR3 sequence is CASSLDAAYEQYF. The CDR3 bases are TGCGCCAGCAGCTTGGACGCAGCCTACGAGCAGTACTTC. Together with reference TRBV5-1 and TRBJ2-7, the CDR3 gives the full variable domain: KAGVTQTPRYLIKTRGQQVTLSCSPISGHRSVSWYQQTPGQGLQFLFEYFSETQRNKGNFPGRFSGRQFSNSRSEMNVSTLELGDSALYLCASSLDAAYEQYFGPGTRLTVT.

The chain carries TRBV2 and TRBJ1-5; D remains unclear. Germline V gives CDR1 SNHLY, CDR2 FYNNEI. CDR3 length equals 17 residues. The V end lost 3 bases, the J end lost 2 bases, and 17 bases lay between the germline ends. DNA for the CDR3: TGTGCCAGCAGTGATGAAGGGTCTGACCTCGGCAATCAGCCCCAGCATTTT. Protein sequence: CASSDEGSDLGNQPQHF.

The J gene is TRBJ1-6, the V gene TRBV28; D ambiguous. This CDR3 is built from 12 residues. Trimming cost V 5 bases and J 6 bases, with 5 bases left between them. CDR1 and CDR2 from the germline V gene are MDHEN and SYDVKM. The CDR3 loop reads CASSNPNSPLHF. Here the CDR3 DNA reads TGTGCCAGCAGTAACCCTAATTCACCCCTCCACTTT.

The gene calls are TRBV9 and TRBJ2-1; TRBD2 is a possible D gene (7 bases). The CDR3 has 14 residues. Between the trimmed V and J ends, which lost 1 base and 6 bases, there was a span of 11 bases. CDR1 is SGDLS and CDR2 is YYNGEE in the germline V gene. CDR3 sequence reads: CASSVSGGANEQFF. The CDR3 DNA reads TGTGCCAGCAGCGTAAGTGGGGGGGCCAATGAGCAGTTCTTC.

This chain links TRBV6-5 with TRBJ1-1; D perhaps matches TRBD1 (5 bases). This CDR3 region has 15 residues. Germline V gives CDR1 MNHEY, CDR2 SVGAGI. The V end was cut by 5 bases, the J end by 1 base, with 14 bases between. The CDR3, as DNA: TGTGCCAGCAGTACCTTAGGGGCCCCGAACACTGAAGCTTTCTTT. Protein sequence: CASSTLGAPNTEAFF.

The chain links TRBV13 to TRBJ2-7; the D gene is possibly TRBD1 (6 bases). Germline V gene data show CDR1 as PRHDT and CDR2 as FYEKMQ (reference sequence). V shed 3 bases and J shed 1 base, with 10 bases lying between them. CDR3 size: 14 residues. CDR3 nucleotide sequence: TGTGCCAGCAGCTTGGACAGCCGATCCTACGAGCAGTACTTC. This gives the protein CASSLDSRSYEQYF.

The chain combines TRBV11-1 with TRBJ2-1, with D perhaps being TRBD1 or TRBD2 (7 bases each). This CDR3 has 15 amino acids. V gave up 4 bases and J gave up 3 bases, with 13 bases separating them. CDR1 is SGHAT and CDR2 is FQDESV in the germline V gene (reference sequence). This CDR3 is CASSSRGGHYNEQFF. The CDR3, as DNA: TGTGCCAGCAGCTCCAGGGGGGGGCACTACAATGAGCAGTTCTTC.

The gene calls are TRBV19 and TRBJ2-3, with D possibly being TRBD1 (5 bases). The CDR3 is made up of 15 amino acids. Germline lookup yields CDR1 LNHDA and CDR2 SQIVND (reference sequence). Trimming shortened V by 5 bases and J by 3 bases, and 15 bases separated the two germline ends. The CDR3 is CASSVIVGPTDTQYF. The CDR3 coding sequence is TGTGCCAGTAGTGTAATAGTGGGGCCTACAGATACGCAGTATTTT.

This chain connects TRBV9 to TRBJ1-1; perhaps TRBD1 as D (5 bases). Germline lookup yields CDR1 SGDLS and CDR2 YYNGEE. CDR3 length: 14 amino acids. V gave up 0 bases and J gave up 5 bases, with 11 bases separating them. CDR3 residues: CASSVAWGGTEAFF. DNA of the CDR3: TGTGCCAGCAGCGTAGCCTGGGGGGGAACTGAAGCTTTCTTT.

The chain is built from TRBV28 and TRBJ1-2; D gene uncertain. V was cut by 5 bases and J by 6 bases, with 16 bases left in between. Germline V lookup: CDR1 MDHEN, CDR2 SYDVKM. This CDR3 has 14 amino acids. The CDR3 nucleotides are TGTGCCAGCAGTAGGGCAGTTGGGCGTGATGGCTACACCTTC. Its translation: CASSRAVGRDGYTF.

The chain combines TRBV9 with TRBJ2-2; D uncertain. The CDR3 has 14 residues. With 4 bases removed from V and 4 bases from J, the gap between germline ends came to 11 bases. The germline CDR1 and CDR2 sequences are SGDLS and YYNGEE. The chain's CDR3 is CASSPRLSTGELFF. In nucleotides, the CDR3 is TGTGCCAGCAGCCCCCGACTCTCCACCGGGGAGCTGTTTTTT.

V usage is TRBV28 and J usage is TRBJ2-6, with D tentatively TRBD1 or TRBD2 (5 bases each). The CDR3 totals 15 residues. V was cut by 5 bases and J by 8 bases, with 16 bases left in between. Germline V gene lookup returns CDR1 MDHEN and CDR2 SYDVKM. CDR3 nucleotide sequence: TGTGCCAGCAGTAGGGACGGTGAAGGGACCAACGTCCTGACTTTC. It yields the protein CASSRDGEGTNVLTF.

The chain recombines TRBV11-2 with TRBJ1-1; no clear D. The V end lost 1 base, the J end lost 1 base, and 10 bases lay between the germline ends. Germline values: CDR1 SGHAT, CDR2 FQNNGV. CDR3 length: 15 amino acids. In nucleotides, the CDR3 is TGTGCCAGCAGCTTAGGTTCAGAAGAGAACACTGAAGCTTTCTTT. As protein: CASSLGSEENTEAFF.

This clone was observed a few times. The chain links TRBV5-1 to TRBJ2-3; no reliable D call. V was cut by 3 bases and J by 6 bases, with 8 bases left in between. The V gene's germline CDR1 is SGHRS and CDR2 YFSETQ. This CDR3 contains 12 residues. CDR3 in DNA: TGCGCCAGCAGCTCGGATTCGGATACGCAGTATTTT. The encoded protein is CASSSDSDTQYF. Full variable domain (remainder filled in from reference TRBV5-1 and TRBJ2-3): KAGVTQTPRYLIKTRGQQVTLSCSPISGHRSVSWYQQTPGQGLQFLFEYFSETQRNKGNFPGRFSGRQFSNSRSEMNVSTLELGDSALYLCASSSDSDTQYFGPGTRLTVL.

The genes are TRBV7-2 and TRBJ1-5; D gene ambiguous. Per germline, CDR1 SGHTA and CDR2 FQGNSA. The length of the CDR3 is 17 residues. V lost 2 bases and J 10 bases, leaving 24 bases between the germline ends. The chain's CDR3 is CASSLLVGRLPYHPQHF. For the CDR3, the DNA is TGTGCCAGCAGCTTACTGGTAGGACGCCTCCCTTACCATCCCCAGCATTTT.